This T cell receptor (beta chain) was obtained from a study of T cell therapy after organ transplantation. Overall study: Therapy products were autologous CMV-specific T cells, peptide-expanded for about two weeks. Study results and limitations: Minimal repertoire change after therapy followed marked pretherapy expansions in nonresponders. Pretherapy CD8 clonality inversely correlated with its fold change after therapy.

Clones were sequenced by immunoSEQ multiplex PCR, and TCRdb holds only the in-frame ones, with some missing. Of about 3,500 clones in the sample, 69% were seen once. This clone has just a few counts. Its antigen is as yet unknown. The time point: 20-29 weeks after completion of therapy. The junction had 8 bases not matched to a gene; V was cut back by 5 bases and J by 11 bases. This CDR3 has 13 amino acids. The germline V gene has CDR1 MNHEY and CDR2 SMNVEV (reference sequence). The sequencing used CD8+ T cells from blood, collected after autologous CMV-specific T cell therapy. The origin of this receptor is a human patient who had received a solid organ transplant and had CMV disease. Some of these T cells may belong to the graft donor. The J gene is TRBJ2-1, the V gene TRBV27; 8 bases align to TRBD1. This CDR3 is CASSPPDRGKQFF. CDR3 DNA sequence: TGTGCCAGCAGTCCCCCAGACAGGGGCAAGCAGTTCTTC.